This T cell receptor beta chain comes out of a study of blood T cell repertoires in COVID-19. The overall study: Acute-phase and convalescent COVID-19 samples originated in the United States, Italy and Spain.

Sequencing used immunoSEQ multiplex PCR; TCRdb keeps in-frame clones, though not all of them. The sample holds 300,000 to 350,000 clones, 90% seen once. Participant reports of clinical history set cohort assignment. The sample was PBMCs or T cells enriched from blood (not recorded which). The receptor comes from a woman in her late teens or twenties with acute COVID-19.

This CDR3 reads CASSKLSAGFNEKLFF. The CDR3 DNA reads as TGTGCCAGCAGTAAACTCTCGGCGGGGTTTAATGAAAAACTGTTTTTT. V and J are TRBV28 and TRBJ1-4, with no clear D. This CDR3 is built from 16 residues. The ends were cut back, 5 bases at V and 4 bases at J, with 17 bases in the middle. CDR1 MDHEN and CDR2 SYDVKM come from the germline V gene.